This section outlines one TCR beta chain sequence together with its context. Its cognate antigen is unknown. The data were obtained in a study of shared clonotypes between healthy human individuals. About the study: Contributing individuals were two females and a few males aged 18 to 49. The study, taken as a whole, reports: With several donors compared, 4% to 5% of naive CD4 clonotypes were shared.

The CDR3 covers 14 residues. Germline CDR1 reads MDHEN; CDR2 reads SYDVKM. The germline V and J ends were trimmed by 7 bases and 6 bases, with 16 bases remaining between them. Original analysis: ImmunoSEQ output lacked quality scores and full-length reads, limiting matched filtering. Assay used: immunoSEQ multiplex PCR; TCRdb lists only in-frame clones, some missing. From that table come the V and J calls and clone size; the DNA was used to work out D and trimming. In the table there are 2 million to 2.5 million clones, around 90% of which are singletons. Every contributor of samples was a Caucasian grown-up residing in Nashville, Tennessee.

The receptor was derived from a young man in good health. Some clones in this sample may be carry-over from other donors' samples. The chain uses TRBV28 and TRBJ2-1, with TRBD2 as a possible D gene (6 bases). The source material was naive CD4+ T cells from PBMCs. Subset reported: CD45RA+ positively selected. As DNA, the CDR3 is TGTGCCAGCACCAGGAGGGTGTTATTCAATGAGCAGTTCTTC. Translation: CASTRRVLFNEQFF.